This TCR beta chain stems from a study of tumor-infiltrating lymphocytes in primary liver carcinoma. Study at large: Per sample, productive TCRbeta reads numbered roughly 3.65 to 7.5 million, similar across tissue types.

The researchers produced TCR beta cDNA from around 500 ng total RNA with a constant-region primer. Slightly modified ARM-PCR served as the procedure for the TCR beta libraries. These libraries came from three rounds of nested multiplex PCR. The first two PCR rounds used TRBV1-TRBV30 primers with a Cbeta primer, 9 to 10 cycles each. A single record per CDR3 protein comes from TCRdb applying MiXCR to the multiplex PCR reads. The sample includes around 70,000 distinct CDR3 sequences, approximately 74% of them seen just once. V gave up 3 bases and J gave up 5 bases; unmatched junction bases: 4. The CDR3 loop spans 14 amino acids. Co-extraction of RNA and DNA was performed on about 18-33 mg of unsorted bulk tissue. The patients lived with chronic HBV infection and had not yet received any treatment.

The V gene is TRBV12-3 or TRBV12-4, the J gene TRBJ2-1; 7 bases line up with TRBD2. Input material: liver tumor tissue from sampling region 4. Subset denoted: tumor region T4, right-lateral pole. The clonotype originates from a man aged 35-49 years with primary liver carcinoma and hepatitis B virus infection. CDR3 nucleotides: TGTGCCAGCAGTTTGTCGGGAGGAAACAATGAGCAGTTCTTC. Its translation: CASSLSGGNNEQFF.